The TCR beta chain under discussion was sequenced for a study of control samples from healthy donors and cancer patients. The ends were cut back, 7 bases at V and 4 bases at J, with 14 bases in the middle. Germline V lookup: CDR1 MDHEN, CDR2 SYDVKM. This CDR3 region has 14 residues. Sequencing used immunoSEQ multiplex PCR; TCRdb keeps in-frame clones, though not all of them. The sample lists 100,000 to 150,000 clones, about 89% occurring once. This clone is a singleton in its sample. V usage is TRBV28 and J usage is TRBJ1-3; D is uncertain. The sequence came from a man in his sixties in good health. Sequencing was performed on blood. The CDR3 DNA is TGTGCCAGCACGCAATTGAGAGGGGGAAACACCATATATTTT. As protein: CASTQLRGGNTIYF.